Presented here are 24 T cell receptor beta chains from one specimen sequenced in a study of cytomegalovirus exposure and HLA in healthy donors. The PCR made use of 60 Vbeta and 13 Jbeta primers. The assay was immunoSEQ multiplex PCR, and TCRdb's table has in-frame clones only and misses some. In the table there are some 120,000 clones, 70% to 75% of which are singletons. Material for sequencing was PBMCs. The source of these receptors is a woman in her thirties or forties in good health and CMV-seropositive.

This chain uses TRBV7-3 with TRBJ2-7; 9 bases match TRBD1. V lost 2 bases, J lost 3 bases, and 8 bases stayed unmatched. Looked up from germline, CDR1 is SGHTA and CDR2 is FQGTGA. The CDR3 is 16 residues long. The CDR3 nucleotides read TGTGCCAGCAGCTTAGCGGGACAGGGCCTGGTCTACGAGCAGTACTTC. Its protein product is CASSLAGQGLVYEQYF.

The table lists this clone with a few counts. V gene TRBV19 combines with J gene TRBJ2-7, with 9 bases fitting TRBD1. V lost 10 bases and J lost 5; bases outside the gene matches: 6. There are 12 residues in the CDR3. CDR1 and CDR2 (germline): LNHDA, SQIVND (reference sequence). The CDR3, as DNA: TGTGCCACATCGACAGGGGGACACGAGCAGTACTTC. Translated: CATSTGGHEQYF.

The DNA of the CDR3 is TGTGCCAGCAGCTTAACAGGAGCGACCGGGGAGCTGTTTTTT. Amino acid sequence: CASSLTGATGELFF. The chain is built from TRBV7-3 and TRBJ2-2; D is unresolved. The CDR3 has 14 residues. Per germline, CDR1 SGHTA and CDR2 FQGTGA. Deletions cut 0 bases from V and 5 bases from J, with 7 bases between. Using reference TRBV7-3 and TRBJ2-2 for the parts outside the CDR3, the full variable domain is GAGVSQTPSNKVTEKGKYVELRCDPISGHTALYWYRQSLGQGPEFLIYFQGTGAADDSGLPNDRFFAVRPEGSVSTLKIQRTERGDSAVYLCASSLTGATGELFFGEGSRLTVL.

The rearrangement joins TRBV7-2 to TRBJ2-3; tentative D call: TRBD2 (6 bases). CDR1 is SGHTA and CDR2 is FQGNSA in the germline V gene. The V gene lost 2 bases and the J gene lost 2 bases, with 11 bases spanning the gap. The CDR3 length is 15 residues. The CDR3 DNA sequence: TGTGCCAGCAGCTTACGGGAGTTATACACAGATACGCAGTATTTT. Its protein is CASSLRELYTDTQYF.

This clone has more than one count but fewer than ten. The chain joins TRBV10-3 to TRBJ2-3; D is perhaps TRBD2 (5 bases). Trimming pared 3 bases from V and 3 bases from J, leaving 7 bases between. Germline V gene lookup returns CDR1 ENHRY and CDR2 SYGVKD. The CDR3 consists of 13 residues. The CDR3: CAISEPGTDTQYF. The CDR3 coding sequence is TGTGCCATCAGTGAACCGGGAACAGATACGCAGTATTTT.

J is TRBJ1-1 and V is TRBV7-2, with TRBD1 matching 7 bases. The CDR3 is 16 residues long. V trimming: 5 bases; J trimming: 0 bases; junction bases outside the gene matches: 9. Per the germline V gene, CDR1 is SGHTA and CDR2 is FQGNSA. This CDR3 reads CASSPDRALMNTEAFF. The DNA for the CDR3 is TGTGCCAGCAGCCCTGACAGGGCCCTTATGAACACTGAAGCTTTCTTT.

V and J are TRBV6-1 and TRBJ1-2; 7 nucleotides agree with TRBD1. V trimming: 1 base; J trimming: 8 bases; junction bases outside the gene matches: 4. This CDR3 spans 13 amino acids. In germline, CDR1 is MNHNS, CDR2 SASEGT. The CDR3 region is CASSEVGQAGYTF. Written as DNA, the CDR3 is TGTGCCAGCAGTGAAGTTGGACAGGCCGGCTACACCTTC.

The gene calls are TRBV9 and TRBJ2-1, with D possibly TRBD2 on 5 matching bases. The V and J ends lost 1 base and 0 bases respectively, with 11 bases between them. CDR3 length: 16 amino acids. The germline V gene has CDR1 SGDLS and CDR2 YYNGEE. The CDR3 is CASSVLDLSSYNEQFF. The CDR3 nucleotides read TGTGCCAGCAGCGTATTGGACTTAAGCTCCTACAATGAGCAGTTCTTC.

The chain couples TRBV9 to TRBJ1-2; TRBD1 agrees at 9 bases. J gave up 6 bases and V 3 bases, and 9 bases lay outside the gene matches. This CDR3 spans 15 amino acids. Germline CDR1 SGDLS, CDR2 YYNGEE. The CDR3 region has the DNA TGTGCCAGCAGCGCGTCCCGGGACAGGGTGGATGGCTACACCTTC. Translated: CASSASRDRVDGYTF.

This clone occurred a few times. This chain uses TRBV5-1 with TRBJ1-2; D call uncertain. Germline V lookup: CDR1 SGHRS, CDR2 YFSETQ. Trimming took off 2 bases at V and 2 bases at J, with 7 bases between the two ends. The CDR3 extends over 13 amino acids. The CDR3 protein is CASSFGENYGYTF. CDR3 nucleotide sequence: TGCGCCAGCAGCTTCGGGGAAAACTATGGCTACACCTTC.

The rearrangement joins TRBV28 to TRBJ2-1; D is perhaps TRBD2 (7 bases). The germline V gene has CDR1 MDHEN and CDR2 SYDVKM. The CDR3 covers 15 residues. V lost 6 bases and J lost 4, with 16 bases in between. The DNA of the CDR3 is TGTGCCAGCAGCAAGGGGGGGGCGGGTTACAATGAGCAGTTCTTC. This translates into CASSKGGAGYNEQFF.

CDR3 nucleotides: TGTGCCAGCAGCTTTACCAGCGGGGGGGCGGACACTGAAGCTTTCTTT. This gives the protein CASSFTSGGADTEAFF. This chain connects TRBV7-3 to TRBJ1-1, with D perhaps TRBD1 (6 bases). There are 16 residues in the CDR3. Germline V gene data show CDR1 as SGHTA and CDR2 as FQGTGA. V dropped 3 bases and J dropped 3 bases, with 17 bases sitting between them.

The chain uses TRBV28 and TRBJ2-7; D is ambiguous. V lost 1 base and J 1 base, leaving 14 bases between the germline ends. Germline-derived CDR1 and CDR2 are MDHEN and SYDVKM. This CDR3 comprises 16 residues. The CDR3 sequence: CASSLYARSVSYEQYF. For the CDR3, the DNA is TGTGCCAGCAGTTTATACGCCAGATCAGTTTCCTACGAGCAGTACTTC.

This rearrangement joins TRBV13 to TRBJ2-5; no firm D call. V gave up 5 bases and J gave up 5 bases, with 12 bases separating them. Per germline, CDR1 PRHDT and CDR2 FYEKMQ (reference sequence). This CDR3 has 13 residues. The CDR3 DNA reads TGTGCCAGCAGCCTCCAGGTTCGGGAGACCCAGTACTTC. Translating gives CASSLQVRETQYF.

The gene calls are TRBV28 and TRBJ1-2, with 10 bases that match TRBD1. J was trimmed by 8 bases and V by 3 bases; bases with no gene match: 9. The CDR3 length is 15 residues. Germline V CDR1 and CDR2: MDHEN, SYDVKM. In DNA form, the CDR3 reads TGTGCCAGCAGTTTTCGGGACAGGGGAGGGCAAGGCTACACCTTC. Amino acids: CASSFRDRGGQGYTF.

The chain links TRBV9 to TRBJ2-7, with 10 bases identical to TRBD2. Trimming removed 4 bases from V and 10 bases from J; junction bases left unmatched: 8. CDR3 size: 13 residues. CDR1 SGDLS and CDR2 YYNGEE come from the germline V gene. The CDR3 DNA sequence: TGTGCCAGCAGCCCTCAGCTAGCGGGAGAACAGTACTTC. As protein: CASSPQLAGEQYF.

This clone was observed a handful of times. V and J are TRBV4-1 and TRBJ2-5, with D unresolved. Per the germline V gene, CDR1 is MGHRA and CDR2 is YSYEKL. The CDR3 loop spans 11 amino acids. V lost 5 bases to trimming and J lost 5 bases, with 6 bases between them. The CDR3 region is CASSDWETQYF. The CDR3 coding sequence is TGCGCCAGCAGCGACTGGGAGACCCAGTACTTC.

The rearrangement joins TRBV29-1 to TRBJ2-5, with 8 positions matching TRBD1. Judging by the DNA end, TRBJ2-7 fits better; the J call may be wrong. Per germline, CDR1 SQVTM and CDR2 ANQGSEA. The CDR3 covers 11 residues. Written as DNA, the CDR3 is TGCAGCGTGGGGACAGGCTACGAGCAGTACTTC. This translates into CSVGTGYEQYF.

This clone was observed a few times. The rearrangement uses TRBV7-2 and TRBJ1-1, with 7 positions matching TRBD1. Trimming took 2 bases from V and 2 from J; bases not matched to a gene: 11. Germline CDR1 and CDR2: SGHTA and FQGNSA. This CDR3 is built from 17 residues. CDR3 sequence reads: CASSLNDLRGQNTEAFF. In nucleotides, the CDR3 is TGTGCCAGCAGCTTAAATGATTTGAGGGGGCAAAACACTGAAGCTTTCTTT.

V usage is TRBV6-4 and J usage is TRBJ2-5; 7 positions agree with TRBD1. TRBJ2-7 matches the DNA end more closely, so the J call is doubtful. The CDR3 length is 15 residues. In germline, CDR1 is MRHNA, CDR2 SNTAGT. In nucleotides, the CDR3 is TGTGCCAGTGACAAGTTGACAGGGACCTCCTACGAGCAGTACTTC. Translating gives CASDKLTGTSYEQYF.

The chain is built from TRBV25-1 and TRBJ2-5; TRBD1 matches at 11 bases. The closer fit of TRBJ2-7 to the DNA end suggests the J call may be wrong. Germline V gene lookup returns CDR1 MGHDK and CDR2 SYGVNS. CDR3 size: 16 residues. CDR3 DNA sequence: TGTGCCAGCAGTGACGCAACCGGGACAGGGGGCTACGAGCAGTACTTC. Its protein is CASSDATGTGGYEQYF.

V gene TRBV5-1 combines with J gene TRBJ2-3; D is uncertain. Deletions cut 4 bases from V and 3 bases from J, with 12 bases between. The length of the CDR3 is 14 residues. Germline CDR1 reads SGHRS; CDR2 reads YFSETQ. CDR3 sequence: CASSPERLTDTQYF. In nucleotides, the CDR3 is TGCGCCAGCAGCCCAGAGAGACTTACAGATACGCAGTATTTT.

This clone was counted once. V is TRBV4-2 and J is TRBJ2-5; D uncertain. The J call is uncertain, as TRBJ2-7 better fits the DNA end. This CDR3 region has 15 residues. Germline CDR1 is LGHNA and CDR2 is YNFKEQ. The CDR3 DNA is TGTGCCAGCAGCCAAGCGGCCGGCCAGGACTACGAGCAGTACTTC. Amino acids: CASSQAAGQDYEQYF.

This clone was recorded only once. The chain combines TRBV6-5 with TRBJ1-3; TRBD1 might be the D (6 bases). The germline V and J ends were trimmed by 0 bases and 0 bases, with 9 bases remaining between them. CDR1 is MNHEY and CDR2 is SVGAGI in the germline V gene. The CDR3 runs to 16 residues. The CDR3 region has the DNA TGTGCCAGCAGTTACTCCCGAGGGGGCTCTGGAAACACCATATATTTT. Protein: CASSYSRGGSGNTIYF.